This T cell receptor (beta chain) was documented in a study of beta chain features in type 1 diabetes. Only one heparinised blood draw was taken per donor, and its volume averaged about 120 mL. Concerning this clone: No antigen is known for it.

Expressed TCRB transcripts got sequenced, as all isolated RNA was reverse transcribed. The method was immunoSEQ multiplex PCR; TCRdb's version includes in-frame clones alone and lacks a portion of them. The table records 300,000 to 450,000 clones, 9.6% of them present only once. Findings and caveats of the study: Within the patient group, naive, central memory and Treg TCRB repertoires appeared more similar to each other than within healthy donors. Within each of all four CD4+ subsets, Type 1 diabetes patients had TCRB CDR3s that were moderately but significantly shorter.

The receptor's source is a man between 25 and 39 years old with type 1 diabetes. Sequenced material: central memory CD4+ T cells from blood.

The CDR3 reads CSVQRDTPQFF. The CDR3 bases are TGCAGCGTTCAACGGGACACTCCACAGTTCTTC. The rearrangement uses TRBV29-1 and TRBJ2-1, with TRBD1 as a possible D gene (6 bases). V lost 5 bases to trimming and J lost 13 bases, with 15 bases between them. This CDR3 has 11 residues. The germline CDR1 and CDR2 sequences are SQVTM and ANQGSEA.